Listed below are T cell receptor beta chains from one sample, sequenced in a study of T cells in Graves' hyperthyroidism and ophthalmopathy. TCRdb re-called the multiplex PCR reads through MiXCR, storing one row per CDR3 protein. The data show some 650,000 distinct CDR3 sequences, roughly a sixth seen once. Sequenced: blood. The receptors derive from a woman aged 40-49 years with Graves' ophthalmopathy. Each CDR3 is given with its conserved first and last residue.

j_call v_call cdr3_aa
TRBJ1-1 TRBV12-3/TRBV12-4 CASRPTEINTEAFF
TRBJ1-3 TRBV30 CAWSAGRSGNTIYF
TRBJ2-2 TRBV19 CASSPEGQGAGELFF
TRBJ1-5 TRBV27 CASGNSGTDQPQHF
TRBJ2-5 TRBV7-8 CASSSRGTGNKETQYF
TRBJ1-1 TRBV24-1 CATSADRNTEAFF
TRBJ1-1 TRBV28 CASSTLRTPNTEAFF
TRBJ2-3 TRBV29-1 CSVPVGAHTQYF
TRBJ2-7 TRBV2 CASVSEYEQYF
TRBJ2-5 TRBV27 CASSLGREVSNQYF
TRBJ1-1 TRBV3-1 CASRNSGQGGTEAFF
TRBJ2-2 TRBV15 CATSRDRVGELFF
TRBJ1-5 TRBV6-5 CASSYRTGFEQPQHF
TRBJ1-1 TRBV6-1 CASSLTGTLGSEAFF
TRBJ1-2 TRBV5-1 CASSLARRDNGYTF
TRBJ1-6 TRBV28 CASRMTGALSTYSPLHF
TRBJ2-2 TRBV2 CASRGFSTGELFF
TRBJ2-7 TRBV5-1 CASSLGQFEQYF
TRBJ2-3 TRBV20-1 CSANSGTGATDTQYF
TRBJ2-1 TRBV11-2 CASSVGGTFYNEQFF
TRBJ1-2 TRBV6-1 CASSLGREGSYGYTF
TRBJ2-1 TRBV10-3 CAISRGEIDEQFF
TRBJ1-1 TRBV5-6 CASSFGARNTEAFF
TRBJ2-5 TRBV18 CASSVTSGSTETQYF
TRBJ2-1 TRBV7-6 CASSFSSGGADNEQFF
TRBJ1-1 TRBV29-1 CSVEGSGAEAFF
TRBJ2-7 TRBV4-1 CASSQHLRLAGAYEQYF
TRBJ2-5 TRBV3-1 CASSQGAGFEETQYF
TRBJ2-5 TRBV15 CATSRGGAGVRETQYF